Below are 22 T cell receptor beta chains sequenced from a single sample in a study of cytomegalovirus exposure and HLA in healthy donors. This table comes from immunoSEQ multiplex PCR, and its TCRdb copy is limited to in-frame clones, with some not included. The sample gives about 170,000 clones, around nine tenths of which show up once; more than 1.3% is in the top ten. Sequenced sample: PBMCs. Every receptor here comes from a woman between 25 and 40 years old in good health and CMV-seronegative.

Written as DNA, the CDR3 is TGTGCCACTCAAGCGGGGGGGCTCTTAGATGGCTACACCTTC. This sequence encodes CATQAGGLLDGYTF. The V call is TRBV5-4, the J call TRBJ1-2, with D possibly matching TRBD1 (6 bases). This CDR3 comprises 14 residues. In germline, CDR1 is SGHNT, CDR2 YYREEE (reference sequence). Trimming left V 9 bases short and J 6 bases short, with 21 bases between. Variable domain in full (rest from reference TRBV5-4 and TRBJ1-2): ETGVTQSPTHLIKTRGQQVTLRCSSQSGHNTVSWYQQALGQGPQFIFQYYREEENGRGNFPPRFSGLQFPNYSSELNVNALELDDSALYLCATQAGGLLDGYTFGSGTRLTVV.

V and J are TRBV29-1 and TRBJ1-1; TRBD1 might be the D (6 bases). The CDR3 runs to 12 residues. CDR1 is SQVTM and CDR2 is ANQGSEA in the germline V gene. The V and J ends lost 6 bases and 6 bases respectively, with 14 bases between them. DNA for the CDR3: TGCAGCGTGGAGACAGGCCGGTCTGAAGCTTTCTTT. As protein: CSVETGRSEAFF.

The chain links TRBV5-6 to TRBJ2-3; 8 bases agree with TRBD2. The germline gives CDR1 SGHDT, CDR2 YYEEEE. This CDR3 is built from 17 residues. V was clipped by 1 base and J by 6 bases; unmatched bases: 13. Here the CDR3 DNA reads TGTGCCAGCAGCTTGTTGATCGGGGGGGCCCTGGTGGATACGCAGTATTTT. This sequence encodes CASSLLIGGALVDTQYF.

The chain employs TRBV5-6 and TRBJ1-1, with unresolved D. V was shortened by 0 bases and J by 1 base, with 16 bases between the two germline ends. The germline V gene encodes CDR1 SGHDT and CDR2 YYEEEE. The length of the CDR3 is 17 residues. The CDR3 spells CASSLEQRTPWNTEAFF. In DNA, the CDR3 is TGTGCCAGCAGCTTGGAACAGAGAACCCCCTGGAACACTGAAGCTTTCTTT.

V usage is TRBV6-1 and J usage is TRBJ1-3; D is unclear. V was cut by 2 bases and J by 0 bases, with 11 bases left in between. The CDR3 consists of 16 residues. Germline CDR1 MNHNS, CDR2 SASEGT. The DNA of the CDR3 is TGTGCCAGCAGTGAAAAGGGAGAGGCCTCTGGAAACACCATATATTTT. Amino acid sequence: CASSEKGEASGNTIYF.

This clone was observed many times. The CDR3 here is CASSRQVWNSPLHF. The CDR3 nucleotides read TGTGCCAGCAGCCGACAGGTTTGGAATTCACCCCTCCACTTT. The genes are TRBV28 and TRBJ1-6, with D maybe TRBD1 (6 bases). This CDR3 is built from 14 residues. The V end was cut by 6 bases, the J end by 7 bases, with 13 bases between. The germline V gene encodes CDR1 MDHEN and CDR2 SYDVKM.

Only one count was recorded for this clone. The chain uses TRBV7-2 and TRBJ1-5, with D possibly TRBD1 on 5 matching bases. The CDR3 sequence is 15 residues long. The germline V gene has CDR1 SGHTA and CDR2 FQGNSA. V dropped 1 base and J dropped 3 bases, with 10 bases sitting between them. DNA of the CDR3: TGTGCCAGCAGCTTAGTCCCAGGGCTCAATCAGCCCCAGCATTTT. The encoded protein is CASSLVPGLNQPQHF.

This clone was picked up a small number of times. The CDR3 DNA is TGTGCCAGCAGCAACCGGGACACCTTGGGCTACACCTTC. This gives the protein CASSNRDTLGYTF. The V call is TRBV7-8, the J call TRBJ1-2; a possible D gene is TRBD1 (6 bases). The V and J ends lost 5 bases and 8 bases respectively, with 15 bases between them. From germline, CDR1 is SGHVS and CDR2 FQNEAQ. This CDR3 is built from 13 residues.

The V and J genes are TRBV27 and TRBJ1-5, with 7 bases aligning to TRBD1. The V gene's germline CDR1 is MNHEY and CDR2 SMNVEV (reference sequence). With 4 bases clipped from V and 4 bases from J, the junction kept 19 bases outside the gene matches. The CDR3 extends over 19 amino acids. The CDR3 reads CASSSRGGGVGRLNQPQHF. The CDR3 DNA follows: TGTGCCAGCAGTTCTCGTGGAGGGGGCGTGGGGCGTCTAAATCAGCCCCAGCATTTT.

This clone was picked up one time. The V and J genes are TRBV4-1 and TRBJ2-7; 8 bases are a match to TRBD2. This CDR3 region has 15 residues. CDR1 MGHRA and CDR2 YSYEKL come from the germline V gene. Trimming removed 4 bases from V and 5 bases from J; junction bases left unmatched: 10. In nucleotides, the CDR3 is TGCGCCAGCAGCCCGATAGCGGGGATAGCACACGAGCAGTACTTC. This encodes CASSPIAGIAHEQYF.

The CDR3 coding sequence is TGTGCCAGCAGCATTCGGACAGGGGGCGCTCAAGAGACCCAGTACTTC. It translates to CASSIRTGGAQETQYF. The chain is built from TRBV14 and TRBJ2-5; 11 nucleotides line up with TRBD1. From germline, CDR1 is SGHDN and CDR2 FVKESK. The CDR3 length is 16 residues. The V segment lost 5 bases and the J segment 2 bases; nucleotides outside the gene matches: 7.

The chain is built from TRBV5-6 and TRBJ1-1; 8 nucleotides match TRBD1. J was trimmed by 1 base and V by 1 base; bases with no gene match: 0. The germline gives CDR1 SGHDT, CDR2 YYEEEE. CDR3 size: 14 residues. CDR3 residues: CASSLQGANTEAFF. The CDR3 nucleotides read TGTGCCAGCAGCTTGCAGGGGGCGAACACTGAAGCTTTCTTT.

The V call is TRBV10-1, the J call TRBJ1-1; no reliable D call. The length of the CDR3 is 11 residues. The V and J ends lost 7 bases and 3 bases respectively, with 6 bases between them. CDR1 is WNHNN and CDR2 is SYGVQD in the germline V gene (reference sequence). CDR3 nucleotide sequence: TGCGCCAGCACTTCGGACACTGAAGCTTTCTTT. This encodes CASTSDTEAFF.

The V gene is TRBV4-1, the J gene TRBJ2-7; 9 bases map to TRBD1. J was trimmed by 6 bases and V by 1 base; bases with no gene match: 10. Germline values: CDR1 MGHRA, CDR2 YSYEKL. The CDR3 is 16 residues long. The DNA for the CDR3 is TGCGCCAGCAGCCAAGCCACACGAGGACAGGGGCCCGAGCAGTACTTC. This gives the protein CASSQATRGQGPEQYF.

The genes are TRBV6-5 and TRBJ2-1; 11 bases map to TRBD2. The V gene's germline CDR1 is MNHEY and CDR2 SVGAGI. Germline trimming cut 6 bases from V and 7 bases from J; bases unmatched to any gene: 8. The length of the CDR3 is 15 residues. This CDR3 reads CASRISGGARNEQFF. The CDR3 DNA is TGTGCCAGCAGAATTAGCGGGGGGGCCCGGAATGAGCAGTTCTTC.

DNA for the CDR3: TGTGCCACCAGCAAGCCTGGGGGGGCCCGGGAAAAACTGTTTTTT. Residues: CATSKPGGAREKLFF. The V call is TRBV15, the J call TRBJ1-4, with D perhaps TRBD1 (6 bases). CDR3 size: 15 residues. Trimming stripped 4 bases from V and 8 bases from J, with 17 bases between. In germline, CDR1 is LNHNV, CDR2 YYDKDF (reference sequence).

The rearrangement links TRBV19 to TRBJ1-5; D is undetermined. The V end was cut by 6 bases, the J end by 1 base, with 19 bases between. The CDR3 sequence is 17 residues long. Germline V gene lookup returns CDR1 LNHDA and CDR2 SQIVND (reference sequence). The CDR3 loop is CASRTNIGGQSNQPQHF. DNA for the CDR3: TGTGCCAGTAGGACGAACATAGGTGGGCAGAGCAATCAGCCCCAGCATTTT.

The chain carries TRBV5-4 and TRBJ2-5; a possible D gene is TRBD2 (7 bases). The length of the CDR3 is 14 residues. In germline, CDR1 is SGHNT, CDR2 YYREEE (reference sequence). Trimming cost V 0 bases and J 5 bases, with 11 bases left between them. DNA for the CDR3: TGTGCCAGCAGCTTGGGGGGGGGCATGGAGACCCAGTACTTC. Translation: CASSLGGGMETQYF.

The chain joins TRBV27 to TRBJ2-7, with 9 bases aligning to TRBD2. CDR1 and CDR2 (germline): MNHEY, SMNVEV (reference sequence). The V and J ends lost 4 bases and 1 base, in that order; junction bases with no gene match: 11. The CDR3 length is 17 residues. CDR3 in DNA: TGTGCCAGCAGTTCCTCAACGTCGAGCGGGGGGTCCTACGAGCAGTACTTC. It yields the protein CASSSSTSSGGSYEQYF.

V gene TRBV5-1 combines with J gene TRBJ2-1; 10 nucleotides align to TRBD2. The CDR3 consists of 16 residues. After removal of 4 bases from V and 7 bases from J, the junction contained 11 bases not matched to a gene. Germline V gene data show CDR1 as SGHRS and CDR2 as YFSETQ. Here the CDR3 DNA reads TGCGCCAGCAGCCGAGAAGCGGGGGGGAATGAAAATGAGCAGTTCTTC. The encoded protein is CASSREAGGNENEQFF.

This sequence joins TRBV7-2 and TRBJ1-5; TRBD1 matches at 9 bases. Unmatched junction bases numbered 3, after V lost 2 bases and J lost 1 base. The germline V gene encodes CDR1 SGHTA and CDR2 FQGNSA. This CDR3 has 16 amino acids. The CDR3 reads CASSLTGGLSNQPQHF. The CDR3 nucleotides are TGTGCCAGCAGCTTAACAGGGGGCTTAAGCAATCAGCCCCAGCATTTT. Using reference TRBV7-2 and TRBJ1-5 for the parts outside the CDR3, the full variable domain is GAGVSQSPSNKVTEKGKDVELRCDPISGHTALYWYRQSLGQGLEFLIYFQGNSAPDKSGLPSDRFSAERTGGSVSTLTIQRTQQEDSAVYLCASSLTGGLSNQPQHFGDGTRLSIL.

The chain uses TRBV6-1 and TRBJ2-2, with TRBD1 matching 9 bases. V dropped 7 bases and J dropped 3; count of bases not matched to a gene: 6. The CDR3 runs to 15 residues. The germline V gene encodes CDR1 MNHNS and CDR2 SASEGT. The CDR3 DNA follows: TGTGCCAGCATTACGGGACAGGGCCACACCGGGGAGCTGTTTTTT. This encodes CASITGQGHTGELFF.